This T cell receptor (beta chain) was captured by sequencing in a study of cytotoxic CD8 clonotypes in ibrutinib-treated CLL. Looking at the study overall: Responses comprised 25 or so partial and 2 complete; at median around 70 months, about 14 remained remitted and about twelve progressed.

Genomic DNA in a quantity of about 2 micrograms was derived from cryopreserved PBMCs for TCR beta libraries. The study's findings and limits: Clonality climbed at ibrutinib response, then dropped toward baseline at progression. Rare overall, public clonotypes shrank or held steady under therapy.

Comments on this clone: Its antigen is as yet unknown.

The CDR3 sequence is 14 residues long. Germline CDR1 reads SQVTM; CDR2 reads ANQGSEA. Trimming shortened V by 4 bases and J by 2 bases, and 13 bases separated the two germline ends. Clones were read by immunoSEQ multiplex PCR, and TCRdb kept only the in-frame ones, dropping some. Of hundreds of thousands of clones detected, about three quarters appear once; the ten largest clones hold approximately 15%. This clonotype was obtained from a human donor with chronic lymphocytic leukemia. This chain joins TRBV29-1 and TRBJ2-3, with D perhaps given as TRBD1 or TRBD2 (6 bases each). Sequencing was performed on PBMCs, taken after 24 months of ibrutinib treatment. CDR3 sequence reads: CSVGGGSITDTQYF. The CDR3 region has the DNA TGCAGCGTTGGAGGGGGGTCAATCACAGATACGCAGTATTTT.